This entry features one T cell receptor beta chain sequence. Its antigen is as yet unknown. The record originates from a study of cytomegalovirus exposure and HLA in healthy donors. Assay: immunoSEQ multiplex PCR; the TCRdb copy retains only in-frame clones and omits some. The sample consists of around 160,000 clones, about 89% of them appearing once. Overall study findings and caveats: The study recorded 164 TCR beta chains that were cytomegalovirus-associated. Reportedly, cytomegalovirus status was diagnosed with high sensitivity and specificity.

The sequenced material came from PBMCs. The receptor comes from a woman between 18 and 29 years old in good health and CMV-seropositive.

CDR3 in amino acids: CASSPSPRNHLTASTNEKLFF. The CDR3 DNA reads TGTGCCAGCTCACCCTCTCCAAGAAACCACTTGACAGCGTCAACTAATGAAAAACTGTTTTTT. The chain has TRBV18 and TRBJ1-4, with D possibly being TRBD1 (5 bases). V was clipped by 3 bases and J by 0 bases, with 26 bases between them. Looked up from germline, CDR1 is KGHSH and CDR2 is LQKENI. The CDR3 is 21 amino acids.